Below, 20 T cell receptor beta chains from the same sample are listed, as sequenced in a study of OX40 agonist ivuxolimab in advanced cancers. Using immunoSEQ multiplex PCR, the repertoire was profiled, and TCRdb retains in-frame clones only, with some absent. The sample includes some 81,000 clones, 65% to 90% of them seen just once. This specimen consisted of CD4+ or CD8+ T cells sorted from blood, obtained in a trial of the OX40 agonist ivuxolimab. These receptors originate from an adult with an advanced solid tumor such as melanoma, head and neck, liver or kidney cancer.

The chain employs TRBV9 and TRBJ2-3, with unresolved D. The germline V gene encodes CDR1 SGDLS and CDR2 YYNGEE. The ends were cut back, 7 bases at V and 3 bases at J, with 18 bases in the middle. The CDR3 is 15 residues long. CDR3 region: CASSPATRTTDTQYF. Here the CDR3 DNA reads TGTGCCAGCTCACCCGCGACACGTACAACAGATACGCAGTATTTT.

This clone was observed once. Written as DNA, the CDR3 is TGCGCCAGCAGTCATCGACAGAACACTGAAGCTTTCTTT. This encodes CASSHRQNTEAFF. The V call is TRBV10-1, the J call TRBJ1-1; D is uncertain. The length of the CDR3 is 13 residues. The germline V and J ends were trimmed by 5 bases and 1 base, with 8 bases remaining between them. Germline V gene lookup returns CDR1 WNHNN and CDR2 SYGVQD (reference sequence).

The gene calls are TRBV5-1 and TRBJ2-2; D may be TRBD2 (6 bases). V shed 0 bases and J shed 3 bases, with 12 bases lying between them. The CDR3 runs to 16 residues. Germline CDR1 is SGHRS and CDR2 is YFSETQ. The chain's CDR3 is CASSLDGGADTGELFF. The CDR3 DNA reads TGCGCCAGCAGCTTGGATGGAGGGGCCGACACCGGGGAGCTGTTTTTT.

This clone was counted a single time. The rearrangement uses TRBV5-4 and TRBJ1-2; TRBD1 might be the D (5 bases). The V and J ends lost 3 bases and 3 bases respectively, with 15 bases between them. The CDR3 runs 15 residues. Germline V gene data show CDR1 as SGHNT and CDR2 as YYREEE (reference sequence). The DNA of the CDR3 is TGTGCCAGCAGCTCAGGACAAGCTTTGTACTATGGCTACACCTTC. Protein product: CASSSGQALYYGYTF.

J is TRBJ2-5 and V is TRBV10-3; the D gene is possibly TRBD2 (6 bases). The V and J ends lost 2 bases and 5 bases respectively, with 15 bases between them. The CDR3 contains 15 residues. In germline, CDR1 is ENHRY, CDR2 SYGVKD. CDR3: CAISEVMAEGETQYF. CDR3 nucleotides: TGTGCCATCAGTGAGGTAATGGCGGAGGGGGAGACCCAGTACTTC.

The J gene is TRBJ1-2, the V gene TRBV7-9; D might be TRBD1 (5 bases). The CDR3 runs to 15 residues. Germline V gene data show CDR1 as SEHNR and CDR2 as FQNEAQ (reference sequence). The ends were cut back, 3 bases at V and 11 bases at J, with 22 bases in the middle. The CDR3 protein is CASSFITGTTREYTF. The DNA for the CDR3 is TGTGCCAGCAGCTTCATAACCGGGACTACGAGAGAGTACACCTTC.

The chain is built from TRBV10-3 and TRBJ1-1; possible D gene TRBD1, 5 bases. The CDR3 covers 14 residues. The germline CDR1 and CDR2 sequences are ENHRY and SYGVKD. Trimming removed 5 bases at V and 3 bases at J, with 13 bases between. The CDR3 bases are TGTGCCATCAGTCCTGGACATCGGGACACTGAAGCTTTCTTT. Protein product: CAISPGHRDTEAFF.

A note on this clone: An end of the junction differs from the germline gene, which may be a read error. The chain recombines TRBV7-9 with TRBJ2-6; a weak D match, TRBD1 (6 bases). The CDR3 length is 14 residues. Germline values: CDR1 SEHNR, CDR2 FQNEAQ (reference sequence). The DNA for the CDR3 is TGTGCCAGCAGCTCCGCGGAGGCAGGGGTAATATTGTCTTTC. Its translation: CASSSAEAGVILSF.

This chain uses TRBV5-5 with TRBJ1-3; D may be TRBD1 (6 bases). Germline V gene lookup returns CDR1 SGHKS and CDR2 YYEKEE (reference sequence). The length of the CDR3 is 15 residues. The V and J ends lost 4 bases and 8 bases respectively, with 19 bases between them. The CDR3: CASSLMWGRMDTIYF. DNA of the CDR3: TGTGCCAGCAGCCTAATGTGGGGGCGTATGGACACCATATATTTT.

The sample holds a few counts of this clone. The V and J genes are TRBV5-1 and TRBJ2-3; D ambiguous. The CDR3 extends over 14 amino acids. The germline V and J ends were trimmed by 2 bases and 1 base, with 8 bases remaining between them. CDR1 and CDR2 (germline): SGHRS, YFSETQ. CDR3 loop: CASSLGTRTDTQYF. The CDR3 coding sequence is TGCGCCAGCAGCTTAGGCACGCGCACAGATACGCAGTATTTT. Based on the CDR3 plus reference TRBV5-1 and TRBJ2-3, the full variable domain is KAGVTQTPRYLIKTRGQQVTLSCSPISGHRSVSWYQQTPGQGLQFLFEYFSETQRNKGNFPGRFSGRQFSNSRSEMNVSTLELGDSALYLCASSLGTRTDTQYFGPGTRLTVL.

V is TRBV7-3 and J is TRBJ2-1; 7 bases fit TRBD1. Germline V gene sequence: CDR1 SGHTA, CDR2 FQGTGA. V lost 0 bases, J lost 8 bases, and 1 base stayed unmatched. The CDR3 runs 13 residues. DNA for the CDR3: TGTGCCAGCAGCTTAACCGACAGGGATGAGCAGTTCTTC. It is translated as CASSLTDRDEQFF.

The rearrangement links TRBV6-1 to TRBJ1-5; D may be TRBD1 (6 bases). The V gene lost 4 bases and the J gene lost 7 bases, with 14 bases spanning the gap. CDR1 is MNHNS, CDR2 SASEGT, per germline. The CDR3 is 14 amino acids. The CDR3 sequence: CASSGTGTRQPQHF. CDR3 bases: TGTGCCAGCAGTGGAACAGGGACACGGCAGCCCCAGCATTTT.

V and J are TRBV25-1 and TRBJ2-2; tentatively, D is TRBD1 (6 bases). The germline gives CDR1 MGHDK, CDR2 SYGVNS. The CDR3 covers 15 residues. Trimming took off 5 bases at V and 4 bases at J, with 14 bases between the two ends. The CDR3 DNA reads TGTGCCAGCAGTATCCAGGTGGGGGCCACCGGGGAGCTGTTTTTT. Its translation is CASSIQVGATGELFF.

The chain couples TRBV30 to TRBJ1-2, with TRBD1 as a possible D gene (6 bases). The CDR3 spans 14 residues. Germline loops: CDR1 GTSNPN, CDR2 SVGIG (reference sequence). Trimming removed 4 bases from V and 4 bases from J, with 16 bases in between. The CDR3 loop is CAWIKTGGGYGYTF. The CDR3 nucleotides are TGTGCCTGGATTAAAACGGGGGGCGGCTATGGCTACACCTTC.

The CDR3 loop is CASSPFGGTGGTEAFF. The CDR3 nucleotides read TGTGCCAGCAGCCCATTTGGAGGGACAGGGGGCACTGAAGCTTTCTTT. The chain recombines TRBV7-2 with TRBJ1-1, with 11 bases aligning to TRBD1. Germline trimming cut 5 bases from V and 4 bases from J; bases unmatched to any gene: 9. CDR3 length equals 16 residues. The germline V gene encodes CDR1 SGHTA and CDR2 FQGNSA.

This sequence joins TRBV18 and TRBJ2-7; the D call may be TRBD1 or TRBD2 (5 bases each). The CDR3 sequence is 14 residues long. Germline CDR1 reads KGHSH; CDR2 reads LQKENI. The germline V and J ends were trimmed by 3 bases and 3 bases, with 12 bases remaining between them. The CDR3 loop is CASSPGVGDYEQYF. CDR3 nucleotide sequence: TGTGCCAGCTCACCGGGGGTAGGGGACTACGAGCAGTACTTC. The whole variable domain, remainder taken from reference TRBV18 and TRBJ2-7, is NAGVMQNPRHLVRRRGQEARLRCSPMKGHSHVYWYRQLPEEGLKFMVYLQKENIIDESGMPKERFSAEFPKEGPSILRIQQVVRGDSAAYFCASSPGVGDYEQYFGPGTRLTVT.

This chain links TRBV7-9 with TRBJ1-5; TRBD1 matches 8 bases. Germline-derived CDR1 and CDR2 are SEHNR and FQNEAQ (reference sequence). The CDR3 runs to 13 residues. Trimming at V came to 6 bases and at J to 7 bases, leaving 5 bases not matched to a gene. DNA for the CDR3: TGTGCCAGCAGGACAGGGGATATCCAGCCCCAGCATTTT. Its translation is CASRTGDIQPQHF.

This clone turned up a few times. The V and J genes are TRBV6-1 and TRBJ2-3, with unresolved D. Trimming shortened V by 10 bases and J by 3 bases, and 17 bases separated the two germline ends. CDR1 MNHNS and CDR2 SASEGT come from the germline V gene. CDR3 size: 14 residues. The CDR3 bases are TGTGCCACCACACATGACCGTCGTACAGATACGCAGTATTTT. Its protein product is CATTHDRRTDTQYF.

The V gene is TRBV9, the J gene TRBJ1-3; 10 positions agree with TRBD1. Germline CDR1 and CDR2: SGDLS and YYNGEE. With V trimmed by 0 bases and J by 2 bases, 5 bases remained unmatched. This CDR3 has 17 amino acids. The CDR3 here is CASSVGAGQGTGNTIYF. The CDR3 bases are TGTGCCAGCAGCGTAGGGGCGGGACAGGGGACTGGAAACACCATATATTTT.

This clone was detected once. The chain links TRBV10-3 to TRBJ2-5; tentatively, D is TRBD2 (5 bases). V shed 3 bases and J shed 1 base, with 12 bases lying between them. From germline, CDR1 is ENHRY and CDR2 SYGVKD. The length of the CDR3 is 15 residues. The chain's CDR3 is CAISEGGRLQETQYF. CDR3 coding DNA: TGTGCCATCAGTGAAGGCGGGCGTCTCCAAGAGACCCAGTACTTC.